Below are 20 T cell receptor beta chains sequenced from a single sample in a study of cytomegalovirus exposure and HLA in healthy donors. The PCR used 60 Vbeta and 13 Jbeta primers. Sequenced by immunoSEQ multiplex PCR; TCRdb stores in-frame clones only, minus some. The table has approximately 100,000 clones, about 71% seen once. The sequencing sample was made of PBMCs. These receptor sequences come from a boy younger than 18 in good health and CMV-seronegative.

For the CDR3, the DNA is TGTGCCAGCACCCAAGGGCGGGGACTCTTCTACGAGCAGTACTTC. Its protein is CASTQGRGLFYEQYF. This chain uses TRBV6-1 with TRBJ2-7; TRBD2 might be the D (6 bases). The germline V gene has CDR1 MNHNS and CDR2 SASEGT. Between the trimmed V and J ends, which lost 7 bases and 3 bases, there was a span of 19 bases. This CDR3 region has 15 residues.

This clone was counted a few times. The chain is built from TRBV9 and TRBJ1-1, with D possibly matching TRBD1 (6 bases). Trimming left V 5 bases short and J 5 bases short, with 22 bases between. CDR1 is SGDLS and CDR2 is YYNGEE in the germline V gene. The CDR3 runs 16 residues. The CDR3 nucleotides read TGTGCCAGCAGTGAAACTCTCGGGGGGGCCGGGACTGAAGCTTTCTTT. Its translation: CASSETLGGAGTEAFF.

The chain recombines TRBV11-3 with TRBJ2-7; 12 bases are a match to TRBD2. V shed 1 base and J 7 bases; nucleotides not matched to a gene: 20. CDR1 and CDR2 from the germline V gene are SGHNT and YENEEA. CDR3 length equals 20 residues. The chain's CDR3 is CASSLGKGGPSGRALGEQYF. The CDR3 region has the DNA TGTGCCAGCAGCTTAGGCAAAGGGGGGCCTAGCGGGAGGGCCTTGGGGGAGCAGTACTTC.

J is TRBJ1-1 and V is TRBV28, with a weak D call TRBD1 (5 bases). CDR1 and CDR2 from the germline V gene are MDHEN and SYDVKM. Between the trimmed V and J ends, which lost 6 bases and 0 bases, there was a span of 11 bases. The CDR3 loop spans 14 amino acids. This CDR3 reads CASRERQMNTEAFF. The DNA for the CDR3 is TGTGCCAGCAGGGAAAGACAGATGAACACTGAAGCTTTCTTT.

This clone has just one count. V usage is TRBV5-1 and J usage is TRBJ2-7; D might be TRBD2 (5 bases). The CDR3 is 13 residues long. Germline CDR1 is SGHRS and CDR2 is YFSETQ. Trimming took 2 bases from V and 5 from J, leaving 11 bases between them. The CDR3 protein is CASSFGSEDEQYF. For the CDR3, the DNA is TGCGCCAGCAGCTTTGGGTCGGAGGACGAGCAGTACTTC.

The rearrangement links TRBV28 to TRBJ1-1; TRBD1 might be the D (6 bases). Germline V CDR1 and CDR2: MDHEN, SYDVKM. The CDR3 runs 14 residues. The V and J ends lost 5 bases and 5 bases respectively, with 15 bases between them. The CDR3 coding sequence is TGTGCCAGCAGTCCGACAGGCCAAGCGACTGAAGCTTTCTTT. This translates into CASSPTGQATEAFF.

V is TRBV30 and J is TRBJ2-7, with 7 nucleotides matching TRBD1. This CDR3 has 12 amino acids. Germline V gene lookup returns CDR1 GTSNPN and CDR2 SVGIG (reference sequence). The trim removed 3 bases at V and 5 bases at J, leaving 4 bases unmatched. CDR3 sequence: CAWRGGRDEQYF. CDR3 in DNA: TGTGCCTGGAGAGGGGGCAGGGACGAGCAGTACTTC. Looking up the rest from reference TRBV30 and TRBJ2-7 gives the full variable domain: SQTIHQWPATLVQPVGSPLSLECTVEGTSNPNLYWYRQAAGRGLQLLFYSVGIGQISSEVPQNLSASRPQDRQFILSSKKLLLSDSGFYLCAWRGGRDEQYFGPGTRLTVT.

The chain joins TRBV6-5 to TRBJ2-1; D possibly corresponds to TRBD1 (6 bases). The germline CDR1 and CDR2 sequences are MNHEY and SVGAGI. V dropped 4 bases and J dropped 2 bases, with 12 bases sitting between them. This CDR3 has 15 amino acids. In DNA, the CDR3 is TGTGCCAGCAGTTGGGCCAGGGGAGCCTACAATGAGCAGTTCTTC. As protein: CASSWARGAYNEQFF.

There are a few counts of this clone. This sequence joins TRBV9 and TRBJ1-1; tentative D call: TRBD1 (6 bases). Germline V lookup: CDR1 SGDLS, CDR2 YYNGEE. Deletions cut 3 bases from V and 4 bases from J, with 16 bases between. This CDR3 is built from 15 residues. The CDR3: CASSEATGGATEAFF. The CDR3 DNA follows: TGTGCCAGCAGCGAGGCGACAGGTGGGGCCACTGAAGCTTTCTTT.

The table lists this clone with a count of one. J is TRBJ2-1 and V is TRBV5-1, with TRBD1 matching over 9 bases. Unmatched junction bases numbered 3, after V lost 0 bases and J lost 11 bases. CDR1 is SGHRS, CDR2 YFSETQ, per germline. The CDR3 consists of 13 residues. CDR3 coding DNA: TGCGCCAGCAGCTTGGGGACAGGGGAGAAGCAGTTCTTC. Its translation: CASSLGTGEKQFF.

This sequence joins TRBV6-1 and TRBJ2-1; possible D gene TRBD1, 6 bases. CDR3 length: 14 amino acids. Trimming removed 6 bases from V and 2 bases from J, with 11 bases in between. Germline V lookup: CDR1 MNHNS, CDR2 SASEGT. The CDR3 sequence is CASSTGWTYNEQFF. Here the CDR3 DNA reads TGTGCCAGCAGCACAGGGTGGACCTACAATGAGCAGTTCTTC.

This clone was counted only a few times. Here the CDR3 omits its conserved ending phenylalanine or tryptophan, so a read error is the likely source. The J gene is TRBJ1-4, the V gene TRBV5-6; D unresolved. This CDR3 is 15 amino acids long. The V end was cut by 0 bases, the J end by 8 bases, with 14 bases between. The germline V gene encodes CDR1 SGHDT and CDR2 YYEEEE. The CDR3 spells CASSLDLGSEEKLFV. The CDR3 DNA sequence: TGTGCCAGCAGCTTGGATCTGGGATCGGAGGAAAAACTGTTTGTT.

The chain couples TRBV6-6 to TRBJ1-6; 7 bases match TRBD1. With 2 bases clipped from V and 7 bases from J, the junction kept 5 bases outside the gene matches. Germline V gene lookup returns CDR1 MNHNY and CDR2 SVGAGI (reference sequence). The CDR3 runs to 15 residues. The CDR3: CASSYEGAINSPLHF. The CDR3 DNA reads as TGTGCCAGCAGTTACGAGGGGGCGATCAATTCACCCCTCCACTTT.

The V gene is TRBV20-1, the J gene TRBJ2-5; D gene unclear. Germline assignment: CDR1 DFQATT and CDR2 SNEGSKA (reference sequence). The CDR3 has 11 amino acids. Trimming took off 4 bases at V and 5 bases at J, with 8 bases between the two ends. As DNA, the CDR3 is TGCAGTGCTACTCTCCAGGAGACCCAGTACTTC. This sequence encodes CSATLQETQYF.

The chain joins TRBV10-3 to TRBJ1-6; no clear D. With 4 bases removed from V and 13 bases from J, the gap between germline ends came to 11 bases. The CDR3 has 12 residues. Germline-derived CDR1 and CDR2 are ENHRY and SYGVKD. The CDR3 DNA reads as TGTGCCATCAGTGCGACGGGATCGCCCCTCCACTTT. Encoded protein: CAISATGSPLHF.

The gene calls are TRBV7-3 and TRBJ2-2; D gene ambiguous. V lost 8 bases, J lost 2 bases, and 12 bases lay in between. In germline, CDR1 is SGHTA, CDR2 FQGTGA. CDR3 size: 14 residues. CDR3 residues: CASRGAINTGELFF. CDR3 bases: TGTGCCAGCCGCGGAGCGATTAACACCGGGGAGCTGTTTTTT.

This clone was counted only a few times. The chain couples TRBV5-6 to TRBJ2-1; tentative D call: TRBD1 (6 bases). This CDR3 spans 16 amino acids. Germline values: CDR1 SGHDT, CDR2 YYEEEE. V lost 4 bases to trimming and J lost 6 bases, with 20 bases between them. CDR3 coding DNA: TGTGCCAGCAGCCGGGACACGGACCCCAGGGGCAATGAGCAGTTCTTC. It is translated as CASSRDTDPRGNEQFF.

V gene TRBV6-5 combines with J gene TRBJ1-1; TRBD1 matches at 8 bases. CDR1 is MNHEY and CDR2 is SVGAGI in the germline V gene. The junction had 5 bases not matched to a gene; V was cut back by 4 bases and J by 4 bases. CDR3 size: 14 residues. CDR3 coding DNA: TGTGCCAGCAGTTGGACAGGGCGGGCCACTGAAGCTTTCTTT. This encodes CASSWTGRATEAFF.

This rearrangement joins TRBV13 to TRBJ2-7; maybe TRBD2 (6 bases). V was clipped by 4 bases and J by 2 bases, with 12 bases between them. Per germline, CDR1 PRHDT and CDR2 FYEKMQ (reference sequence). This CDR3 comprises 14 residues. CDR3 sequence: CASSYGTLTYEQYF. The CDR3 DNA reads TGTGCCAGCAGCTACGGGACTCTGACCTACGAGCAGTACTTC.

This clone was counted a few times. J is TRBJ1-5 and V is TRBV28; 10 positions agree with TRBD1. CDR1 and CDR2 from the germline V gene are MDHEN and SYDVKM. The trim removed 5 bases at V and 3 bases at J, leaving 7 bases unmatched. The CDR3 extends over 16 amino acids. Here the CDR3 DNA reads TGTGCCAGCAGTCCCTGGGACAGGGGATTCAATCAGCCCCAGCATTTT. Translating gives CASSPWDRGFNQPQHF.